The entry that follows covers one TCR beta chain sequence. This entry comes from a study of blood T cell repertoires in COVID-19. After removal of 5 bases from V and 8 bases from J, the junction contained 5 bases not matched to a gene. The CDR3 covers 12 residues. Libraries were prepared by immunoSEQ multiplex PCR; TCRdb keeps only in-frame clonotypes and omits some of them. In the table there are over 60,000 clones, 75% to 90% of which are singletons. The specimen sequenced was peripheral blood. This chain uses TRBV12-3 or TRBV12-4 with TRBJ1-2; TRBD1 matches at 7 bases. The sequence came from a woman of 80 years or more with active or convalescent COVID-19. CDR3: CASSRGQRGYTF. For the CDR3, the DNA is TGTGCCAGCAGTAGGGGACAGCGAGGCTACACCTTC.